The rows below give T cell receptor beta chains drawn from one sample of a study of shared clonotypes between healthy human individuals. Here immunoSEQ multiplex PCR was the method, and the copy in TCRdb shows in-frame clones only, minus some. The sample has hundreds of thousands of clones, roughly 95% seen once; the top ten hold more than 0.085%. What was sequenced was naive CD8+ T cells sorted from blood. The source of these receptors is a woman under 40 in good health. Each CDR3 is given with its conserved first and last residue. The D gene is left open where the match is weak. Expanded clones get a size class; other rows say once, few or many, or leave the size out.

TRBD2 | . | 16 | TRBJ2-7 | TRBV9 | CASSGGTSVGWHEQYF | TGTGCCAGCAGCGGAGGGACTAGCGTTGGTTGGCACGAGCAGTACTTC
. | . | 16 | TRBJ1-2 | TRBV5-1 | CASSLEMGGWNYGYTF | TGCGCCAGCAGCTTGGAGATGGGGGGCTGGAACTATGGCTACACCTTC
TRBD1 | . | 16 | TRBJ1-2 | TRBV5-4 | CASSAPPGQIRYGYTF | TGTGCCAGCAGCGCACCGCCGGGACAGATACGTTATGGCTACACCTTC
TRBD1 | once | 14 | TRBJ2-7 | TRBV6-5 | CASTTDRDSYEQYF | TGTGCCAGCACCACGGACAGGGACTCCTACGAGCAGTACTTC
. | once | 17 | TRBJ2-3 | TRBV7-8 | CASSLVIRGPSTDTQYF | TGTGCCAGCAGCTTAGTGATAAGGGGCCCAAGCACAGATACGCAGTATTTT
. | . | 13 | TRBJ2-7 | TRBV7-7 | CASSLAPDSEQYF | TGTGCCAGCAGCCTAGCCCCGGACAGCGAGCAGTACTTC
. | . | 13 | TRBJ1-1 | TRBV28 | CASSFGRGTEAFF | TGTGCCAGCAGTTTTGGCCGGGGGACTGAAGCTTTCTTT
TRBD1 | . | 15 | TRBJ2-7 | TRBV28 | CASSRDRVISYEQYF | TGTGCCAGCAGTCGGGACAGGGTCATCTCCTACGAGCAGTACTTC
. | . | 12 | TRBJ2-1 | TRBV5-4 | CASSPWGNEQFF | TGTGCCAGCAGCCCATGGGGGAATGAGCAGTTCTTC
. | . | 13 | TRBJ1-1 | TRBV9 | CASNPPGQTEAFF | TGTGCCAGCAACCCACCCGGGCAGACTGAAGCTTTCTTT
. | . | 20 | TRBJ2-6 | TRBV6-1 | CASSEDDPNAFEFGANVLTF | TGTGCCAGCAGTGAGGACGATCCTAACGCCTTTGAGTTTGGGGCCAACGTCCTGACTTTC
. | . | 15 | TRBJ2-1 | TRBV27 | CASSINGDLLFEQFF | TGTGCCAGCAGTATTAACGGGGACTTGTTGTTCGAGCAGTTCTTC
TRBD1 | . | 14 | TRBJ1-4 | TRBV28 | CASSSGTGREKLFF | TGTGCCAGCAGCTCCGGGACAGGGCGGGAAAAACTGTTTTTT
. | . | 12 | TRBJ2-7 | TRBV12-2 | CASRNQRGEQYF | TGTGCAAGTCGCAACCAAAGGGGCGAGCAGTACTTC
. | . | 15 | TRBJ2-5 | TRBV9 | CASSVGGAYQETQYF | TGTGCCAGCAGCGTAGGGGGGGCGTACCAAGAGACCCAGTACTTC
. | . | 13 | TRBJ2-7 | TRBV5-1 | CASSFDSFYEQYF | TGCGCCAGCAGCTTTGACAGTTTCTACGAGCAGTACTTC
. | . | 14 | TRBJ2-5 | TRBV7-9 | CASSPRAYQETQYF | TGTGCCAGCAGCCCCCGGGCCTACCAAGAGACCCAGTACTTC
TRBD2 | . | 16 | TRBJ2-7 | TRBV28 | CASSFPTSGILYEQYF | TGTGCCAGCAGTTTCCCGACTAGCGGGATCCTCTACGAGCAGTACTTC
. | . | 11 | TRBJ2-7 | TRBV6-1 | CASSDLYEQYF | TGTGCCAGCAGTGATCTCTACGAGCAGTACTTC
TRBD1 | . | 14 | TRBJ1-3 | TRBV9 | CASREGQGMGGWHF | TGTGCCAGCAGAGAAGGACAGGGGATGGGTGGATGGCATTTT
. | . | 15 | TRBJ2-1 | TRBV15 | CATNPVGRPNNEQFF | TGTGCCACCAACCCGGTCGGGAGACCCAACAATGAGCAGTTCTTC
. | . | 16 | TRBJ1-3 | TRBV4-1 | CASSRGGGHRWNTIYF | TGCGCCAGCAGTAGAGGCGGGGGTCATAGATGGAACACCATATATTTT
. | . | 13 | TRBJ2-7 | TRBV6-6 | CASMGQGIREQYF | TGTGCCAGCATGGGGCAGGGGATCAGGGAGCAGTACTTC
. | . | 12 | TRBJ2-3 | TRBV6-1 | CASSELGDTQYF | TGTGCCAGCAGTGAACTAGGGGATACGCAGTATTTT
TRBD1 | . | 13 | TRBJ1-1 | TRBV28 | CASSFYRGSEAFF | TGTGCCAGCAGCTTTTACAGGGGGTCTGAAGCTTTCTTT
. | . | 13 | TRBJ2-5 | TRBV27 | CASSLRALETQYF | TGTGCCAGCAGTTTACGGGCTTTGGAGACCCAGTACTTC
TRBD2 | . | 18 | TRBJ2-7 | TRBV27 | CASSLLGSSGRSGYEQYF | TGTGCCAGCAGTTTACTGGGATCTAGCGGGAGATCCGGCTACGAGCAGTACTTC
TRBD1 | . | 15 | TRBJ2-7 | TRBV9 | CASSVGTGIPREQYF | TGTGCCAGCAGCGTCGGGACAGGGATCCCTCGCGAGCAGTACTTC
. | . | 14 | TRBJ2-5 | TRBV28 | CASSLSGRQETQYF | TGTGCCAGCAGTTTAAGCGGGCGGCAAGAGACCCAGTACTTC
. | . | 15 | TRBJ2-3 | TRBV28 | CASSFRTASTDTQYF | TGTGCCAGCAGTTTTCGGACGGCTAGCACAGATACGCAGTATTTT
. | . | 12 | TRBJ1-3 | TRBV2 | CASGTNGNTIYF | TGTGCCAGCGGGACTAATGGAAACACCATATATTTT
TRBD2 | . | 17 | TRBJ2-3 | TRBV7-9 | CASSLGWAGGGADTQYF | TGTGCCAGCAGCTTAGGGTGGGCGGGAGGAGGTGCAGATACGCAGTATTTT
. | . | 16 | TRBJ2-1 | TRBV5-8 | CASSLDKGEEFGEQFF | TGTGCCAGCAGCTTGGATAAGGGGGAGGAGTTCGGTGAGCAGTTCTTC
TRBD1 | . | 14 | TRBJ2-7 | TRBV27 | CASSANRGIYEQYF | TGTGCCAGCAGTGCGAACAGGGGGATCTACGAGCAGTACTTC
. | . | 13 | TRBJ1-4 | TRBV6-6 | CASSEGGGEKLFF | TGTGCCAGCAGCGAAGGGGGGGGTGAAAAACTGTTTTTT
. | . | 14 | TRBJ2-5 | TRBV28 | CASSLTGTGETQYF | TGTGCCAGCAGTTTGACAGGGACTGGGGAGACCCAGTACTTC
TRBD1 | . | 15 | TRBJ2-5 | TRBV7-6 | CASSLGTGIGETQYF | TGTGCCAGCAGCTTAGGGACAGGGATCGGGGAGACCCAGTACTTC
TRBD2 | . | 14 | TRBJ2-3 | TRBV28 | CASSQAGSTDTQYF | TGTGCCAGCAGTCAAGCGGGGAGCACAGATACGCAGTATTTT
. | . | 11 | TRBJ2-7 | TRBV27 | CASSSTYEQYF | TGTGCCAGCAGTTCGACCTACGAGCAGTACTTC
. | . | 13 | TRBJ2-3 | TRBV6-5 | CASPQGPPDTQYF | TGTGCCAGCCCACAAGGGCCCCCCGATACGCAGTATTTT
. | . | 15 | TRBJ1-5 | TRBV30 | CAWSVGVASNQPQHF | TGTGCCTGGAGTGTAGGGGTGGCTAGCAATCAGCCCCAGCATTTT
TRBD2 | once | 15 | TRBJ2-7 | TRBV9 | CASSAGLVRTYEQYF | TGTGCCAGCAGCGCAGGACTAGTAAGGACCTACGAGCAGTACTTC
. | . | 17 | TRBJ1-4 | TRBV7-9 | CASSLDTSRGYSEKLFF | TGTGCCAGCAGCTTAGACACCTCGAGGGGTTACTCGGAAAAACTGTTTTTT
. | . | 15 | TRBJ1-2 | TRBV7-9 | CASSPTGMVPYGYTF | TGTGCCAGCAGCCCGACGGGGATGGTTCCCTATGGCTACACCTTC
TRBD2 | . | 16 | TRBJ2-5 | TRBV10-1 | CASSEFLAGGQETQYF | TGCGCCAGCAGTGAATTCCTAGCGGGAGGTCAAGAGACCCAGTACTTC
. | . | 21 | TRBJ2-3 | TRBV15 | CATQNPFSRESTTKNTDTQYF | TGTGCCACCCAAAATCCTTTTTCCCGGGAGTCCACGACAAAAAACACAGATACGCAGTATTTT
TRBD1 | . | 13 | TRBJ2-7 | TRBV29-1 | CSVGTGDSYEQYF | TGCAGCGTTGGGACAGGTGATTCCTACGAGCAGTACTTC
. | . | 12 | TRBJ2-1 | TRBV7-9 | CASSPTYNEQFF | TGTGCCAGCAGCCCCACCTACAATGAGCAGTTCTTC